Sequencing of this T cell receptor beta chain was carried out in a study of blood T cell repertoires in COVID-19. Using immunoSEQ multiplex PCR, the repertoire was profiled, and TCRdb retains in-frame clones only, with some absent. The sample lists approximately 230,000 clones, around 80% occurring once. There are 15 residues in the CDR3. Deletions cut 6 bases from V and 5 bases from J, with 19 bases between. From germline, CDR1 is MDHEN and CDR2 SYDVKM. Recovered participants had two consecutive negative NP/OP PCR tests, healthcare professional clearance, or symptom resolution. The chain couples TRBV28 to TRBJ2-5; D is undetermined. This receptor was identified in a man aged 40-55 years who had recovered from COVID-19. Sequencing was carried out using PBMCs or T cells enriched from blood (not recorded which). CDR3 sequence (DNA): TGTGCCAGCAGGCCGCCTAATCCTGCCTCCGAGACCCAGTACTTC. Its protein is CASRPPNPASETQYF.